The 20 T cell receptor beta chains below come from one sample, sequenced in a study of blood T cell repertoires in COVID-19 (dated by TCRdb to 2018 to 2020). Library prep was done by the immunoSEQ multiplex PCR assay. Not all clones reach the TCRdb copy of this immuneACCESS table, which keeps in-frame sequences only. Checked studies attribute under half of the gap to unresolved V genes and leave the rest unexplained. The sample data list about 220,000 clones, and 84% of these were observed just once. The top ten clones comprise about 8.9% of the sample. The source material was peripheral blood. These receptors were taken from a man aged 45-60 years with active or convalescent COVID-19.

The rearrangement links TRBV7-2 to TRBJ1-1, with 9 nucleotides matching TRBD1. J gave up 5 bases and V 5 bases, and 9 bases lay outside the gene matches. CDR3 length equals 15 residues. The germline CDR1 and CDR2 sequences are SGHTA and FQGNSA. CDR3 sequence reads: CASSPRTGARTEAFF. The DNA of the CDR3 is TGTGCCAGCAGCCCCCGGACAGGGGCGCGAACTGAAGCTTTCTTT.

V usage is TRBV5-4 and J usage is TRBJ2-1; 8 nucleotides match TRBD1. The CDR3 is made up of 13 amino acids. V dropped 2 bases and J dropped 6; count of bases not matched to a gene: 1. The germline V gene encodes CDR1 SGHNT and CDR2 YYREEE (reference sequence). The CDR3 sequence: CASSLTGGNEQFF. The CDR3 nucleotides are TGTGCCAGCAGCTTAACAGGGGGCAATGAGCAGTTCTTC. The complete variable domain, with remaining parts taken from reference TRBV5-4 and TRBJ2-1, reads ETGVTQSPTHLIKTRGQQVTLRCSSQSGHNTVSWYQQALGQGPQFIFQYYREEENGRGNFPPRFSGLQFPNYSSELNVNALELDDSALYLCASSLTGGNEQFFGPGTRLTVL.

This clone appeared a single time. The V gene is TRBV28, the J gene TRBJ1-3; 9 positions match TRBD1. The CDR3 sequence is 14 residues long. V lost 6 bases to trimming and J lost 6 bases; unmatched junction nucleotides: 6. CDR1 and CDR2 from the germline V gene are MDHEN and SYDVKM. The CDR3 reads CASSYRDRANTIYF. The DNA of the CDR3 is TGTGCCAGCAGCTACAGGGACAGGGCAAACACCATATATTTT.

This rearrangement joins TRBV5-5 to TRBJ1-4; perhaps TRBD1 as D (5 bases). In germline, CDR1 is SGHKS, CDR2 YYEKEE (reference sequence). Trimming took 0 bases from V and 4 from J, leaving 16 bases between them. CDR3 length equals 17 residues. The CDR3 DNA reads as TGTGCCAGCAGCTTGGAGCACAGGTTGGGGTTTAATGAAAAACTGTTTTTT. Protein product: CASSLEHRLGFNEKLFF.

The chain has TRBV9 and TRBJ2-2; tentatively, D is TRBD2 (7 bases). Germline CDR1 SGDLS, CDR2 YYNGEE. This CDR3 comprises 17 residues. Trimming removed 3 bases at V and 2 bases at J, with 17 bases between. CDR3 sequence reads: CASSAGGGSYNTGELFF. The CDR3 DNA follows: TGTGCCAGCAGCGCCGGCGGGGGCTCCTACAACACCGGGGAGCTGTTTTTT. Full variable domain (rest looked up from reference TRBV9 and TRBJ2-2): DSGVTQTPKHLITATGQRVTLRCSPRSGDLSVYWYQQSLDQGLQFLIQYYNGEERAKGNILERFSAQQFPDLHSELNLSSLELGDSALYFCASSAGGGSYNTGELFFGEGSRLTVL.

This sequence joins TRBV28 and TRBJ2-7; TRBD1 aligns across 7 bases. The germline V gene encodes CDR1 MDHEN and CDR2 SYDVKM. V trimming: 7 bases; J trimming: 3 bases; junction bases outside the gene matches: 6. This CDR3 is built from 13 residues. The CDR3 nucleotides read TGTGCCAGCACGCCGGGACAGCACTACGAGCAGTACTTC. This codes for CASTPGQHYEQYF.

J is TRBJ1-1 and V is TRBV7-2, with D tentatively TRBD1 (5 bases). V lost 1 base, J lost 5 bases, and 11 bases lay in between. Per germline, CDR1 SGHTA and CDR2 FQGNSA. This CDR3 comprises 14 residues. DNA for the CDR3: TGTGCCAGCAGCTTAGAGGCAGGGTGGACTGAAGCTTTCTTT. It translates to CASSLEAGWTEAFF.

The chain links TRBV4-2 to TRBJ1-2, with D uncertain. The germline gives CDR1 LGHNA, CDR2 YNFKEQ. V was shortened by 0 bases and J by 1 base, with 12 bases between the two germline ends. There are 16 residues in the CDR3. The DNA of the CDR3 is TGTGCCAGCAGCCAAGACTTGCACACCATTAACTATGGCTACACCTTC. Translated, it gives CASSQDLHTINYGYTF.

The rearrangement links TRBV5-1 to TRBJ2-5; 7 nucleotides match TRBD2. The CDR3 consists of 14 residues. J lost 7 bases, V lost 4 bases, and 10 bases had no gene match. Germline V lookup: CDR1 SGHRS, CDR2 YFSETQ. CDR3 residues: CASSATSPPATQYF. The CDR3 DNA follows: TGCGCCAGCAGCGCGACTAGCCCCCCGGCGACCCAGTACTTC.

The chain employs TRBV4-1 and TRBJ2-4; the match to TRBD1 covers 9 bases. From germline, CDR1 is MGHRA and CDR2 YSYEKL. Losses at the gene ends were 0 bases for V and 0 bases for J; bases not matched to a gene: 6. CDR3 length equals 18 residues. CDR3 sequence: CASSQEIGTGIAKNIQYF. In nucleotides, the CDR3 is TGCGCCAGCAGCCAAGAGATTGGGACAGGGATAGCCAAAAACATTCAGTACTTC.

This sequence joins TRBV6-2 or TRBV6-3 and TRBJ2-7; no definite D call. From germline, CDR1 is MNHEY and CDR2 SVGEGT. Trimming pared 0 bases from V and 3 bases from J, leaving 18 bases between. The CDR3 has 17 amino acids. The DNA for the CDR3 is TGTGCCAGCAGTTACTCGTATCGGCAGGATCCGGTCTACGAGCAGTACGTC. This codes for CASSYSYRQDPVYEQYV.

The V and J genes are TRBV9 and TRBJ1-2, with TRBD1 as a possible D gene (6 bases). In germline, CDR1 is SGDLS, CDR2 YYNGEE. V shed 0 bases and J shed 2 bases, with 17 bases lying between them. The CDR3 is 17 amino acids. The CDR3 sequence is CASSVDRTGFANYGYTF. The DNA for the CDR3 is TGTGCCAGCAGCGTAGACAGAACAGGGTTTGCGAACTATGGCTACACCTTC.

The rearrangement joins TRBV11-2 to TRBJ1-2, with D uncertain. This CDR3 has 13 amino acids. Germline assignment: CDR1 SGHAT and CDR2 FQNNGV. The V end lost 0 bases, the J end lost 2 bases, and 4 bases lay between the germline ends. The CDR3 region is CASSLDGNYGYTF. CDR3 DNA sequence: TGTGCCAGCAGCTTAGACGGGAACTATGGCTACACCTTC.

The chain links TRBV5-6 to TRBJ1-6, with D maybe TRBD1 (6 bases). Germline V gene sequence: CDR1 SGHDT, CDR2 YYEEEE. V was shortened by 2 bases and J by 8 bases, with 11 bases between the two germline ends. The CDR3 consists of 14 residues. The CDR3 reads CASSFYRVDSPLHF. CDR3 nucleotides: TGTGCCAGCAGCTTTTACAGGGTGGATTCACCCCTCCACTTT.

The chain recombines TRBV19 with TRBJ1-5; the match to TRBD1 covers 7 bases. Losses at the gene ends were 2 bases for V and 0 bases for J; bases not matched to a gene: 10. The V gene's germline CDR1 is LNHDA and CDR2 SQIVND (reference sequence). The CDR3 length is 18 residues. DNA for the CDR3: TGTGCCAGTAGTATAAGTCGCGCGGGACAGTATAGCAATCAGCCCCAGCATTTT. Translation gives CASSISRAGQYSNQPQHF.

The gene calls are TRBV6-5 and TRBJ2-1; D possibly corresponds to TRBD2 (5 bases). The CDR3 spans 12 residues. Trimming took 6 bases from V and 8 from J, leaving 11 bases between them. Germline CDR1 is MNHEY and CDR2 is SVGAGI. The CDR3 DNA follows: TGTGCCAGCAGCCCACTAGTGTATGAGCAGTTCTTC. It yields the protein CASSPLVYEQFF.

This clone is a singleton in its sample. The genes are TRBV6-5 and TRBJ2-3; possible D gene TRBD2, 5 bases. Deletions cut 5 bases from V and 6 bases from J, with 9 bases between. This CDR3 has 12 amino acids. Germline CDR1 reads MNHEY; CDR2 reads SVGAGI. The CDR3 nucleotides read TGTGCCAGCAGTCGTCCGGGGGATACGCAGTATTTT. It is translated as CASSRPGDTQYF.

The V call is TRBV4-3, the J call TRBJ1-2; TRBD1 agrees at 9 bases. The junction had 8 bases not matched to a gene; V was cut back by 2 bases and J by 7 bases. Germline V CDR1 and CDR2: LGHNA, YSLEER. There are 15 residues in the CDR3. CDR3 protein: CASSQQTGGISGYTF. Here the CDR3 DNA reads TGCGCCAGCAGCCAACAAACAGGGGGCATCTCTGGCTACACCTTC.

The chain has TRBV6-6 and TRBJ1-1; no firm D call. V lost 5 bases and J lost 1, with 8 bases in between. The CDR3 spans 13 residues. CDR1 is MNHNY and CDR2 is SVGAGI in the germline V gene (reference sequence). The CDR3 DNA sequence: TGTGCCAGCAGTACTTCCGGGAACACTGAAGCTTTCTTT. It codes for CASSTSGNTEAFF.

This sequence joins TRBV29-1 and TRBJ1-2; D gene unclear. Germline values: CDR1 SQVTM, CDR2 ANQGSEA. The V end lost 4 bases, the J end lost 0 bases, and 6 bases lay between the germline ends. The CDR3 length is 12 residues. The chain's CDR3 is CSVGGTNYGYTF. The CDR3 DNA sequence: TGCAGCGTTGGAGGGACTAACTATGGCTACACCTTC.